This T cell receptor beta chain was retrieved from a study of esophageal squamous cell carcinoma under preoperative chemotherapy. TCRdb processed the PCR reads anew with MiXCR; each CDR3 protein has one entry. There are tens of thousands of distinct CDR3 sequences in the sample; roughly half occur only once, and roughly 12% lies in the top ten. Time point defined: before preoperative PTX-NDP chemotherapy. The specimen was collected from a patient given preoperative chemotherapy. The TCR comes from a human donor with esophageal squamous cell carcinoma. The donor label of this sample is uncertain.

As DNA, the CDR3 is TGTTCCCGCAGCTCCGGGCTGGGAGCCAAAAACACGCAGTACTTC. It codes for CSRSSGLGAKNTQYF. The rearrangement uses TRBV6-1 and TRBJ2-4, with D perhaps matching TRBD2 (5 bases). Germline CDR1 is MNHNS and CDR2 is SASEGT. The CDR3 consists of 15 residues.